This TCR beta chain was found in a study of glioma-infiltrating T cells after dendritic cell vaccination. On the study more broadly: Dendritic cells derived from monocytes and pulsed with autologous tumor lysate formed the vaccine. General observations from the study: Longer survival after dendritic cell vaccination followed higher pretreatment TIL content.

Noted time point: after dendritic cell vaccination, including at tumor progression/relapse. PBMC were collected before vaccination, two weeks after the third vaccination, and at progression. CDR3 length: 15 residues. The ends were cut back, 2 bases at V and 1 base at J, with 9 bases in the middle. Germline CDR1 and CDR2: MNHNS and SASEGT. Profiled with immunoSEQ multiplex PCR; TCRdb holds only in-frame clones, not every one. The sample includes 90,000 to 110,000 clones, nearly 90% seen only once; the top ten take more than 2.5%. Notes on this clone: Antigen specificity is unknown.

Here the sequenced sample was blood, taken after dendritic cell vaccination. This chain uses TRBV6-1 with TRBJ2-1; no clear D gene. The clonotype originates from a human donor with glioblastoma. The CDR3 sequence is CASSELTDSYNEQFF. The CDR3 nucleotides are TGTGCCAGCAGTGAATTGACTGATTCCTACAATGAGCAGTTCTTC.